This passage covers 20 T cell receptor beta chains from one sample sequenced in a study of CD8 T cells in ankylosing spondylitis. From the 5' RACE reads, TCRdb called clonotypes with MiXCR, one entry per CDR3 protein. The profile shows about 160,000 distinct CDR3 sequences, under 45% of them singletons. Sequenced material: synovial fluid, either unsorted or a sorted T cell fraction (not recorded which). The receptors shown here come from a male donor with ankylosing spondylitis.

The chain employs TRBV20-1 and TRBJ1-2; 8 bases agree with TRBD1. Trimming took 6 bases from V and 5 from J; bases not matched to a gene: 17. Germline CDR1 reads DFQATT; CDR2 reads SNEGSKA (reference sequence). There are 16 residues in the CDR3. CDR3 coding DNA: TGCAGTGCGCCTACAGGGGGGTCCTGGGGACCTTATGGCTACACCTTC. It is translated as CSAPTGGSWGPYGYTF.

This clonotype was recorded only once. The CDR3 nucleotides read TGTGCCAGCAGCTTAGGGGGACAGGGGCGTTTCTACGAGCAGTACTTC. It encodes CASSLGGQGRFYEQYF. The chain couples TRBV7-9 to TRBJ2-7, with 10 bases matching TRBD1. The V segment lost 1 base and the J segment 3 bases; nucleotides outside the gene matches: 6. CDR1 is SEHNR and CDR2 is FQNEAQ in the germline V gene (reference sequence). The CDR3 is made up of 16 amino acids.

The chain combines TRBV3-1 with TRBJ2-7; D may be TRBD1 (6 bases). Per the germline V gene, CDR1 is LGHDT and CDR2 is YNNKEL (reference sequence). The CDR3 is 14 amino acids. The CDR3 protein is CASSQVGPHKTGKV. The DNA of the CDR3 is TGTGCCAGCAGCCAAGTTGGACCTCATAAAACAGGGAAAGTC.

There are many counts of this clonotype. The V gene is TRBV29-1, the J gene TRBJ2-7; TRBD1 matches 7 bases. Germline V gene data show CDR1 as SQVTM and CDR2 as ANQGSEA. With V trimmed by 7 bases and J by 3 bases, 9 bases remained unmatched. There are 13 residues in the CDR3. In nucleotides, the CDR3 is TGCAGCGCTTTGACAGGGAATAGCTACGAGCAGTACTTC. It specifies CSALTGNSYEQYF.

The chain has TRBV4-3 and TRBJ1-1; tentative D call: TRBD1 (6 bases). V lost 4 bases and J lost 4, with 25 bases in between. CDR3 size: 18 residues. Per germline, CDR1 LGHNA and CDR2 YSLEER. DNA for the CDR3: TGCGCCAGCAGCCCTCGCATATTAACAGGGTTGATGGGCACTGAAGCTTTCTTT. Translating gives CASSPRILTGLMGTEAFF.

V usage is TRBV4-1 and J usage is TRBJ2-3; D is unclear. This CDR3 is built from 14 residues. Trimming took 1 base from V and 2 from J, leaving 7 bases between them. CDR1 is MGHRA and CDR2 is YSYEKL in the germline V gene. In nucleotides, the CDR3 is TGCGCCAGCAGCCAAGGGCCATACACAGATACGCAGTATTTT. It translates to CASSQGPYTDTQYF.

The CDR3 sequence is CASGEGTEAFF. The CDR3 nucleotides are TGTGCCAGCGGGGAGGGTACTGAAGCTTTCTTT. The chain has TRBV19 and TRBJ1-1, with no clear D. This CDR3 comprises 11 residues. V lost 9 bases and J lost 5, with 10 bases in between. Germline CDR1 and CDR2: LNHDA and SQIVND (reference sequence).

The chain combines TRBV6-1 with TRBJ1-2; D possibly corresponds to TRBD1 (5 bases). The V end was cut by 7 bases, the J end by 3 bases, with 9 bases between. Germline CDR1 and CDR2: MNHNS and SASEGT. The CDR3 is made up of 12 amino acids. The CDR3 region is CASKGRDYGYTF. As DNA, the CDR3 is TGTGCCAGCAAGGGACGGGACTATGGCTACACCTTC.

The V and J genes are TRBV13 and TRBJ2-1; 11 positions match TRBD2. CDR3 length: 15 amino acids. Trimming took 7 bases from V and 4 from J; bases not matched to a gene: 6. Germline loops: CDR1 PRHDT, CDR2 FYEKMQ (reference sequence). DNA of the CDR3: TGTGCCAGCAATTTAGCGGGGGGGTTTTACAATGAGCAGTTCTTC. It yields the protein CASNLAGGFYNEQFF.

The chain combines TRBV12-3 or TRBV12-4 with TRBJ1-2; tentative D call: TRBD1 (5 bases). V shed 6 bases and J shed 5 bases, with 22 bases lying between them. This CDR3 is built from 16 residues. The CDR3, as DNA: TGTGCCAGCAGATCCCGGGGGGTCCCTCGGTGGTATGGCTACACCTTC. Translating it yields CASRSRGVPRWYGYTF.

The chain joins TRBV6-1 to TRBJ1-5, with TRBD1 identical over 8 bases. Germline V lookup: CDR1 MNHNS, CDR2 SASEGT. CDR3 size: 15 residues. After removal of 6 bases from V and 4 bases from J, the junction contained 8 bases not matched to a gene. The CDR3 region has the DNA TGTGCCAGCAGGAGAACAGGGACAGGTAATCAGCCCCAGCATTTT. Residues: CASRRTGTGNQPQHF.

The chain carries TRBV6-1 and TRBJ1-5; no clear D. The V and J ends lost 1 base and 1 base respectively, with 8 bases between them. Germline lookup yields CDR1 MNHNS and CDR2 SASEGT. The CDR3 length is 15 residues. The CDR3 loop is CASSEVPGSNQPQHF. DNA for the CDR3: TGTGCCAGCAGTGAAGTTCCGGGGAGCAATCAGCCCCAGCATTTT.

In DNA, the CDR3 is TGTGCCAGCAGCCATTACATCGCGGGAGAACCGATGGGAGAGACCCAGTACTTC. Amino acid sequence: CASSHYIAGEPMGETQYF. This chain links TRBV3-1 with TRBJ2-5; 7 positions match TRBD2. The trim removed 3 bases at V and 4 bases at J, leaving 17 bases unmatched. Germline values: CDR1 LGHDT, CDR2 YNNKEL (reference sequence). The CDR3 covers 18 residues.

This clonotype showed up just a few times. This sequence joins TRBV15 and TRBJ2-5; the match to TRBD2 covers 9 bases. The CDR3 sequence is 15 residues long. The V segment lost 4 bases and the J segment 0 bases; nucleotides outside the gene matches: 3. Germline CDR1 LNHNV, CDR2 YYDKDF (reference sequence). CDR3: CATSTLAGHQETQYF. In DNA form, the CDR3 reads TGTGCCACCAGCACGCTAGCGGGGCACCAAGAGACCCAGTACTTC.

The CDR3 bases are TGTGCCAGCAGTAATACTACTAGCGGACCTTGGGAGCAGTACTTC. The encoded protein is CASSNTTSGPWEQYF. This rearrangement joins TRBV12-3 or TRBV12-4 to TRBJ2-7; 8 nucleotides agree with TRBD2. The V and J ends lost 5 bases and 7 bases, in that order; junction bases with no gene match: 13. The CDR3 is made up of 15 amino acids.

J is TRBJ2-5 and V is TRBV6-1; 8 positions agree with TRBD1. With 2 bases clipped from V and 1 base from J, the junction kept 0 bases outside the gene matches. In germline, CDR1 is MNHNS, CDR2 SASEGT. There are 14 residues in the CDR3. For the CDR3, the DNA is TGTGCCAGCAGTGAACAGGGGGCCCAAGAGACCCAGTACTTC. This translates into CASSEQGAQETQYF.

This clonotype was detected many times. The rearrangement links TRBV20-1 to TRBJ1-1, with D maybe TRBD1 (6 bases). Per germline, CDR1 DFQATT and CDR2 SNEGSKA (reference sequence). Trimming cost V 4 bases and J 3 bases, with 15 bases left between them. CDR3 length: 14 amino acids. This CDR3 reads CSATPGGSDTEAFF. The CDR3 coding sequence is TGCAGTGCTACCCCCGGGGGCTCCGACACTGAAGCTTTCTTT.

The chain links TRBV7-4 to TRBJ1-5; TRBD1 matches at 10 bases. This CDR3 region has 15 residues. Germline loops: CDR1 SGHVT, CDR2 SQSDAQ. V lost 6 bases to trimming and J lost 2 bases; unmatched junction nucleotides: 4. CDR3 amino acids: CASRKDRGGNQPQHF. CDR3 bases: TGTGCCAGCAGGAAGGACAGGGGGGGCAATCAGCCCCAGCATTTT.

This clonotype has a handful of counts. CDR3 in amino acids: CASSPGVPGQPQHF. In DNA form, the CDR3 reads TGCGCCAGCAGCCCAGGGGTCCCGGGGCAGCCCCAGCATTTT. The chain has TRBV5-1 and TRBJ1-5; TRBD1 might be the D (6 bases). Trimming took off 4 bases at V and 7 bases at J, with 15 bases between the two ends. The CDR3 extends over 14 amino acids. CDR1 is SGHRS, CDR2 YFSETQ, per germline.

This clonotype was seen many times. This chain's CDR3 is CASTGGGTHYNEQFF. For the CDR3, the DNA is TGTGCCAGCACCGGGGGGGGTACCCACTACAATGAGCAGTTCTTC. This chain uses TRBV7-9 with TRBJ2-1; 8 positions agree with TRBD2. V lost 7 bases to trimming and J lost 3 bases; unmatched junction nucleotides: 8. Germline lookup yields CDR1 SEHNR and CDR2 FQNEAQ (reference sequence). The CDR3 has 15 amino acids.